Below are 18 T cell receptor beta chains sequenced from a single sample in a study of cytomegalovirus exposure and HLA in healthy donors (dated by TCRdb to between 2016 and 2019). Libraries were constructed by the immunoSEQ multiplex PCR assay. The table comes from immuneACCESS by way of TCRdb, which keeps in-frame sequences with V and J called. Part of the clones is missing from these tables; in studies checked, under half for an unresolved V gene and the rest for unknown reasons. The sample table holds over 70,000 clones, of which 70% to 90% were seen once. About 4.1% of the sample is in the top ten clones. The sequenced sample consisted of PBMCs. These receptor sequences come from a woman under 30 in good health and CMV-seropositive.

This rearrangement joins TRBV6-8 to TRBJ2-1, with TRBD2 matching over 11 bases. The germline CDR1 and CDR2 sequences are MNHGY and SAAAGT. V lost 5 bases to trimming and J lost 8 bases; unmatched junction nucleotides: 8. This CDR3 region has 15 residues. CDR3 protein: CASSPIAGGAHEQFF. DNA of the CDR3: TGTGCCAGCAGTCCAATAGCGGGGGGGGCTCATGAGCAGTTCTTC.

V gene TRBV13 combines with J gene TRBJ1-1; D perhaps matches TRBD1 (6 bases). Per the germline V gene, CDR1 is PRHDT and CDR2 is FYEKMQ (reference sequence). V shed 5 bases and J shed 0 bases, with 13 bases lying between them. The CDR3 runs to 15 residues. Here the CDR3 DNA reads TGTGCCAGCAGCCTCCGCAGGACAGTGAACACTGAAGCTTTCTTT. Protein: CASSLRRTVNTEAFF.

The chain links TRBV7-6 to TRBJ2-6, with D possibly being TRBD1 (6 bases). Trimming cost V 4 bases and J 6 bases, with 19 bases left between them. The germline CDR1 and CDR2 sequences are SGHVS and FNYEAQ. The CDR3 loop spans 17 amino acids. The CDR3 here is CASSYRTASDSANVLTF. CDR3 nucleotide sequence: TGTGCCAGCAGCTACCGGACAGCCTCAGACTCGGCCAACGTCCTGACTTTC.

This clone was detected only once. Here the CDR3 reads CASSSASVLGPQHF. The CDR3 DNA reads TGTGCCAGCAGTTCCGCATCGGTGCTTGGGCCCCAGCATTTT. V is TRBV28 and J is TRBJ1-5; D gene ambiguous. CDR3 length equals 14 residues. The germline V and J ends were trimmed by 4 bases and 9 bases, with 16 bases remaining between them. CDR1 and CDR2 from the germline V gene are MDHEN and SYDVKM.

This rearrangement joins TRBV19 to TRBJ1-5, with 7 bases matching TRBD1. The CDR3 contains 14 residues. The junction had 6 bases not matched to a gene; V was cut back by 4 bases and J by 6 bases. Germline CDR1 reads LNHDA; CDR2 reads SQIVND (reference sequence). The CDR3 loop is CASSKTGVSQPQHF. CDR3 nucleotide sequence: TGTGCCAGTAGTAAAACAGGGGTCTCTCAGCCCCAGCATTTT.

The chain uses TRBV5-4 and TRBJ2-3; possibly TRBD1 for D (6 bases). CDR3 length: 13 residues. The germline CDR1 and CDR2 sequences are SGHNT and YYREEE (reference sequence). V lost 5 bases and J 2 bases, leaving 9 bases between the germline ends. Written as DNA, the CDR3 is TGTGCCAGCAGAGGGGGTCCCACAGATACGCAGTATTTT. Translation: CASRGGPTDTQYF. The complete variable domain, with remaining parts taken from reference TRBV5-4 and TRBJ2-3, reads ETGVTQSPTHLIKTRGQQVTLRCSSQSGHNTVSWYQQALGQGPQFIFQYYREEENGRGNFPPRFSGLQFPNYSSELNVNALELDDSALYLCASRGGPTDTQYFGPGTRLTVL.

The V call is TRBV9, the J call TRBJ2-3; D unclear. The V end was cut by 0 bases, the J end by 6 bases, with 14 bases between. CDR1 is SGDLS and CDR2 is YYNGEE in the germline V gene. The CDR3 contains 15 residues. The CDR3 loop is CASSVGGYDTDTQYF. Here the CDR3 DNA reads TGTGCCAGCAGCGTAGGTGGGTATGACACGGATACGCAGTATTTT.

The CDR3 loop reads CASSLSRGPETQYF. CDR3 in DNA: TGTGCCAGCAGCTTATCCCGGGGTCCAGAGACCCAGTACTTC. V usage is TRBV7-9 and J usage is TRBJ2-5, with D possibly being TRBD2 (5 bases). Germline CDR1 reads SEHNR; CDR2 reads FQNEAQ (reference sequence). V lost 2 bases and J lost 4, with 11 bases in between. This CDR3 spans 14 amino acids.

This sequence joins TRBV6-5 and TRBJ1-5, with TRBD1 as a possible D gene (5 bases). In germline, CDR1 is MNHEY, CDR2 SVGAGI. The CDR3 covers 15 residues. Trimming took 0 bases from V and 4 from J, leaving 10 bases between them. CDR3 nucleotide sequence: TGTGCCAGCAGTTACTCGGCAGGGCAAAATCAGCCCCAGCATTTT. Translated: CASSYSAGQNQPQHF.

The chain joins TRBV11-2 to TRBJ1-1, with TRBD1 matching 7 bases. The CDR3 has 16 amino acids. V lost 1 base and J lost 1; bases outside the gene matches: 6. Germline CDR1 is SGHAT and CDR2 is FQNNGV. Written as DNA, the CDR3 is TGTGCCAGCAGCTTAGCGCCGACAGGGTCGAACACTGAAGCTTTCTTT. It codes for CASSLAPTGSNTEAFF.

This CDR3 is CASREQGSYNSPLHF. Here the CDR3 DNA reads TGTGCCAGCAGAGAGCAGGGGTCCTATAATTCACCCCTCCACTTT. The rearrangement uses TRBV6-5 and TRBJ1-6, with D perhaps TRBD1 (6 bases). The CDR3 is made up of 15 amino acids. Germline CDR1 is MNHEY and CDR2 is SVGAGI. Trimming removed 6 bases at V and 1 base at J, with 10 bases between.

This chain connects TRBV5-6 to TRBJ2-1; 11 nucleotides match TRBD2. V shed 0 bases, J shed 7 bases, and the junction held 9 bases outside the gene matches. Germline loops: CDR1 SGHDT, CDR2 YYEEEE. The CDR3 extends over 17 amino acids. DNA of the CDR3: TGTGCCAGCAGCTTGGGGTTAGCGGGGGGGCTTAGGAATGAGCAGTTCTTC. It specifies CASSLGLAGGLRNEQFF.

The chain couples TRBV10-3 to TRBJ2-1, with D possibly being TRBD2 (6 bases). V gave up 4 bases and J gave up 8 bases, with 18 bases separating them. The CDR3 is 15 amino acids. Looked up from germline, CDR1 is ENHRY and CDR2 is SYGVKD. CDR3 residues: CAISAEPGEEDEQFF. Here the CDR3 DNA reads TGTGCCATCAGTGCCGAACCCGGGGAGGAGGATGAGCAGTTCTTC.

V gene TRBV15 combines with J gene TRBJ1-6, with 10 nucleotides matching TRBD1. This CDR3 contains 14 residues. Germline assignment: CDR1 LNHNV and CDR2 YYDKDF (reference sequence). V shed 6 bases, J shed 7 bases, and the junction held 3 bases outside the gene matches. CDR3 protein: CATRTGGGNSPLHF. Here the CDR3 DNA reads TGTGCCACCAGGACAGGGGGCGGAAATTCACCCCTCCACTTT.

The chain combines TRBV4-2 with TRBJ2-1; tentatively, D is TRBD1 (5 bases). V lost 2 bases and J 6 bases, leaving 11 bases between the germline ends. CDR3 length equals 14 residues. Germline assignment: CDR1 LGHNA and CDR2 YNFKEQ. Here the CDR3 reads CASSQRQGSNEQFF. CDR3 DNA: TGTGCCAGCAGCCAAAGGCAGGGAAGCAATGAGCAGTTCTTC.

The chain links TRBV6-6 to TRBJ1-2; the D is unclear. Germline V gene data show CDR1 as MNHNY and CDR2 as SVGAGI (reference sequence). The CDR3 spans 14 residues. Trimming removed 5 bases from V and 4 bases from J, with 14 bases in between. CDR3 sequence reads: CASSPREGGYGYTF. The CDR3 DNA follows: TGTGCCAGCAGTCCTCGAGAAGGAGGCTATGGCTACACCTTC.

The gene calls are TRBV6-4 and TRBJ1-4, with 9 nucleotides matching TRBD1. The CDR3 runs to 17 residues. CDR1 is MRHNA and CDR2 is SNTAGT in the germline V gene. J lost 7 bases, V lost 1 base, and 10 bases had no gene match. CDR3 nucleotides: TGTGCCAGCAGTGACTGCACTCACGGGACAGGGTTTGAAAAACTGTTTTTT. Translating it yields CASSDCTHGTGFEKLFF.

The chain is built from TRBV19 and TRBJ2-7; 8 nucleotides agree with TRBD1. Germline V gene data show CDR1 as LNHDA and CDR2 as SQIVND (reference sequence). With 3 bases clipped from V and 3 bases from J, the junction kept 4 bases outside the gene matches. This CDR3 region has 14 residues. The CDR3 DNA is TGTGCCAGTAGTATGACAGGGGCATACTACGAGCAGTACTTC. Amino acids: CASSMTGAYYEQYF.